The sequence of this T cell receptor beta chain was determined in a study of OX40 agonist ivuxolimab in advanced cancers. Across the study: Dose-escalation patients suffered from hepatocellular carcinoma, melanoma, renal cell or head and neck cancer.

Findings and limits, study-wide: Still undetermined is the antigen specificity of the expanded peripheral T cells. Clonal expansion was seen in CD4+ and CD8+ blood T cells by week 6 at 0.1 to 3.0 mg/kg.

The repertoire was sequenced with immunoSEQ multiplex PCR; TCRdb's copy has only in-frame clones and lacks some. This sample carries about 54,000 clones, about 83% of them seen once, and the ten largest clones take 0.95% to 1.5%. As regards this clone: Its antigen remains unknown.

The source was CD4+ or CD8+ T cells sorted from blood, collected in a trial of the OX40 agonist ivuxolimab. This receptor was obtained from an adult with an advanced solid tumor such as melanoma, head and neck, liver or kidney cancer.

CDR3 protein: CASHEGTAYEQYF. The CDR3 nucleotides are TGTGCCAGTCATGAGGGGACAGCCTACGAGCAGTACTTC. This chain links TRBV10-3 with TRBJ2-7; TRBD1 aligns across 7 bases. V dropped 10 bases and J dropped 2; count of bases not matched to a gene: 8. The CDR3 extends over 13 amino acids. Germline CDR1 is ENHRY and CDR2 is SYGVKD.